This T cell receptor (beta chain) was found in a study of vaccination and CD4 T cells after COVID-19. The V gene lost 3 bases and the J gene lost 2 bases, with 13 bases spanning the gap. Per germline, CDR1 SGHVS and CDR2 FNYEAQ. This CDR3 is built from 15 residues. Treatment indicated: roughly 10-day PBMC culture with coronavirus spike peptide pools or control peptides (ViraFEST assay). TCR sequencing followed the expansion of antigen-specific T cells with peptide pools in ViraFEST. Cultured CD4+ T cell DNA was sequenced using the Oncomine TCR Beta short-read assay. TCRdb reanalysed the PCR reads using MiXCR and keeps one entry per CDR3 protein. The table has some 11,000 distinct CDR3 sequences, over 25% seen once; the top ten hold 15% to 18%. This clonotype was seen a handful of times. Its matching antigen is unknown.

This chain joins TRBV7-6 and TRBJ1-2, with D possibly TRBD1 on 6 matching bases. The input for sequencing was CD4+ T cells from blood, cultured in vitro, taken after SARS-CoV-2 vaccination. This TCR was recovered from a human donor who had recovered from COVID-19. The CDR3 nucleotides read TGTGCCAGCAGCTTGGCCCGGGGGCCAAACTATGGCTACACCTTC. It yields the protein CASSLARGPNYGYTF.